The clone carrying this TCR beta chain was observed once. Sequencing used immunoSEQ multiplex PCR; TCRdb keeps in-frame clones, though not all of them. Of about 77,000 clones in the sample, about 92% were seen once. The CDR3 consists of 13 residues. The germline gives CDR1 MNHEY, CDR2 SVGAGI. Trimming cost V 0 bases and J 6 bases, with 6 bases left between them. These data are taken from a study of T cell changes during pregnancy in multiple sclerosis. The V and J genes are TRBV6-5 and TRBJ1-5; D is undetermined. The material sequenced was peripheral blood, taken after pregnancy. The sequence came from a female donor in good health, enrolled as a control in a pregnancy study. CDR3 nucleotides: TGTGCCAGCAGTTACTCGATTAGTCAGCCCCAGCATTTT. It codes for CASSYSISQPQHF.